Presented here are 14 T cell receptor beta chains from one specimen sequenced in a study of blood T cell repertoires in COVID-19. Clones were sequenced by immunoSEQ multiplex PCR, and TCRdb holds only the in-frame ones, with some missing. Of around 200,000 clones in the sample, about 87% were seen once. The sample was PBMCs or T cells enriched from blood (not recorded which). All receptors derive from a man aged 30 to 39 who had recovered from COVID-19.

V usage is TRBV27 and J usage is TRBJ2-5; D not certain. V was cut by 1 base and J by 0 bases, with 6 bases left in between. Germline V gene sequence: CDR1 MNHEY, CDR2 SMNVEV (reference sequence). This CDR3 has 14 residues. The DNA for the CDR3 is TGTGCCAGCAGTTTATTCCCGTACCAAGAGACCCAGTACTTC. This encodes CASSLFPYQETQYF.

The chain is built from TRBV12-3 or TRBV12-4 and TRBJ2-1; the match to TRBD2 covers 9 bases. Trimming at V came to 11 bases and at J to 15 bases, leaving 17 bases not matched to a gene. The CDR3 consists of 13 residues. CDR3 in amino acids: CAASGLAGSEAFF. DNA of the CDR3: TGTGCCGCCTCGGGGCTAGCGGGATCGGAAGCGTTCTTC.

The chain joins TRBV3-1 (or the pseudogene TRBV3-2) to TRBJ1-3; D gene ambiguous. Trimming cost V 4 bases and J 1 base, with 14 bases left between them. The CDR3 spans 16 residues. The V gene's germline CDR1 is LGHDT and CDR2 YNNKEL (reference sequence). CDR3 sequence reads: CASSLRPGNSGNTIYF. CDR3 DNA sequence: TGTGCCAGCAGCCTAAGGCCCGGGAATTCTGGAAACACCATATATTTT.

In DNA form, the CDR3 reads TGCAGCGCTGACGGGACAGGGGACTACGAGCAGTACTTC. Protein sequence: CSADGTGDYEQYF. The chain combines TRBV29-1 with TRBJ2-7; 10 nucleotides align to TRBD1. The CDR3 spans 13 residues. The V segment lost 7 bases and the J segment 3 bases; nucleotides outside the gene matches: 6. Germline V gene data show CDR1 as SQVTM and CDR2 as ANQGSEA.

V gene TRBV9 combines with J gene TRBJ1-4; 7 bases fit TRBD1. J gave up 5 bases and V 1 base, and 5 bases lay outside the gene matches. Germline V gene lookup returns CDR1 SGDLS and CDR2 YYNGEE. This CDR3 is 15 amino acids long. CDR3 residues: CASSVKGARNEKLFF. CDR3 DNA: TGTGCCAGCAGCGTAAAGGGGGCGAGGAATGAAAAACTGTTTTTT.

In this sample, this clone turned up a few times. The rearrangement uses TRBV3-1 (or the pseudogene TRBV3-2) and TRBJ2-7; TRBD2 agrees at 9 bases. The CDR3 is 16 residues long. V trimming: 0 bases; J trimming: 3 bases; junction bases outside the gene matches: 6. From germline, CDR1 is LGHDT and CDR2 YNNKEL (reference sequence). CDR3 protein: CASSQESKREVYEQYF. In nucleotides, the CDR3 is TGTGCCAGCAGCCAAGAGAGTAAGCGGGAGGTCTACGAGCAGTACTTC.

V gene TRBV12-3 or TRBV12-4 combines with J gene TRBJ2-3; D uncertain. Deletions cut 3 bases from V and 4 bases from J, with 2 bases between. The CDR3 runs 11 residues. Here the CDR3 DNA reads TGTGCCAGCAGTTTCTCAGATACGCAGTATTTT. This translates into CASSFSDTQYF.

The chain recombines TRBV19 with TRBJ1-5; 8 bases are a match to TRBD1. Germline assignment: CDR1 LNHDA and CDR2 SQIVND (reference sequence). The CDR3 loop spans 15 amino acids. V lost 5 bases, J lost 3 bases, and 6 bases stayed unmatched. The CDR3 nucleotides read TGTGCCAGTAGTTCGGACAGGGCCATCAATCAGCCCCAGCATTTT. This encodes CASSSDRAINQPQHF.

The chain's CDR3 is CATSRDRNQPQHF. CDR3 nucleotide sequence: TGTGCCACCAGCAGAGACAGGAATCAGCCCCAGCATTTT. This chain joins TRBV15 and TRBJ1-5; D call uncertain. The CDR3 sequence is 13 residues long. Between the trimmed V and J ends, which lost 0 bases and 4 bases, there was a span of 4 bases. Germline V gives CDR1 LNHNV, CDR2 YYDKDF (reference sequence).

This clone was detected only once. The rearrangement joins TRBV7-9 to TRBJ2-1; TRBD1 is a possible D gene (6 bases). Germline lookup yields CDR1 SEHNR and CDR2 FQNEAQ (reference sequence). Between the trimmed V and J ends, which lost 5 bases and 13 bases, there was a span of 24 bases. The CDR3 runs to 15 residues. In nucleotides, the CDR3 is TGTGCCAGCAGCGAGGACAGTAACCATATAGGCGTACAGTTCTTC. Its protein product is CASSEDSNHIGVQFF.

The rearrangement joins TRBV27 to TRBJ1-1, with a possible D match to TRBD1 (6 bases). The CDR3 runs 13 residues. Trimming took off 6 bases at V and 1 base at J, with 9 bases between the two ends. From germline, CDR1 is MNHEY and CDR2 SMNVEV (reference sequence). CDR3 residues: CASRQGPNTEAFF. The CDR3 bases are TGTGCCAGCAGACAGGGCCCGAACACTGAAGCTTTCTTT.

The CDR3, as DNA: TGTGCCAGCTCACCAAGGGGGACAGGAGCTAACACTGAAGCTTTCTTT. Protein product: CASSPRGTGANTEAFF. The rearrangement joins TRBV18 to TRBJ1-1, with 8 bases aligning to TRBD1. The V and J ends lost 2 bases and 2 bases, in that order; junction bases with no gene match: 7. Germline V gives CDR1 KGHSH, CDR2 LQKENI. This CDR3 has 16 residues. Full variable domain (remainder filled in from reference TRBV18 and TRBJ1-1): NAGVMQNPRHLVRRRGQEARLRCSPMKGHSHVYWYRQLPEEGLKFMVYLQKENIIDESGMPKERFSAEFPKEGPSILRIQQVVRGDSAAYFCASSPRGTGANTEAFFGQGTRLTVV.

This chain joins TRBV5-4 and TRBJ2-5, with 11 bases matching TRBD2. Per the germline V gene, CDR1 is SGHNT and CDR2 is YYREEE (reference sequence). Unmatched junction bases numbered 9, after V lost 4 bases and J lost 1 base. The CDR3 is made up of 17 amino acids. CDR3 nucleotides: TGTGCCAGCAGCATCAGGATTACTAGCGGGGGCCAAGAGACCCAGTACTTC. This codes for CASSIRITSGGQETQYF.

This clone was seen only once. This chain connects TRBV2 to TRBJ2-2; D perhaps matches TRBD2 (5 bases). Looked up from germline, CDR1 is SNHLY and CDR2 is FYNNEI. The CDR3 totals 14 residues. Trimming took off 4 bases at V and 4 bases at J, with 10 bases between the two ends. The CDR3 region has the DNA TGTGCCAGCAGTGTGGCAGCGGTCACCGGGGAGCTGTTTTTT. Its translation: CASSVAAVTGELFF.